Listed here are 18 T cell receptor beta chains from one sample, sequenced in a study of beta chain features in type 1 diabetes. As every portion of the isolated RNA was reverse transcribed, the sequencing read expressed TCRB transcripts. Sequenced by immunoSEQ multiplex PCR; TCRdb stores in-frame clones only, minus some. The profile shows hundreds of thousands of clones, around 30% of them singletons. Sequencing input: naive CD4+ T cells from blood. The receptors were gathered from a man younger than 30 in good health.

This clone has only a few counts. This rearrangement joins TRBV7-3 to TRBJ2-5, with 11 bases matching TRBD2. This CDR3 has 15 residues. In germline, CDR1 is SGHTA, CDR2 FQGTGA. The V segment lost 5 bases and the J segment 5 bases; nucleotides outside the gene matches: 7. The CDR3, as DNA: TGTGCCAGCAGCCCCTTAGCGGGAGGGCAGGAGACCCAGTACTTC. Its translation: CASSPLAGGQETQYF.

This clone was counted between two and nine times. The V and J genes are TRBV30 and TRBJ2-7, with D possibly called TRBD1 or TRBD2 (5 bases each). The V end was cut by 3 bases, the J end by 2 bases, with 11 bases between. Looked up from germline, CDR1 is GTSNPN and CDR2 is SVGIG (reference sequence). This CDR3 is built from 13 residues. CDR3 sequence (DNA): TGTGCCTGGAGCGAAGGGACCGCCTACGAGCAGTACTTC. It translates to CAWSEGTAYEQYF.

The chain is built from TRBV29-1 and TRBJ1-4; 9 bases are a match to TRBD1. CDR1 and CDR2 from the germline V gene are SQVTM and ANQGSEA. V dropped 7 bases and J dropped 4; count of bases not matched to a gene: 7. This CDR3 region has 14 residues. This chain's CDR3 is CSAGTGFDNEKLFF. CDR3 DNA: TGCAGCGCCGGGACAGGGTTTGATAATGAAAAACTGTTTTTT.

The chain combines TRBV7-2 with TRBJ2-3, with D perhaps TRBD2 (7 bases). V lost 1 base and J lost 8, with 10 bases in between. Per the germline V gene, CDR1 is SGHTA and CDR2 is FQGNSA. This CDR3 region has 13 residues. CDR3 sequence: CASSLVAGATQYF. The CDR3 DNA sequence: TGTGCCAGCAGCTTAGTGGCGGGGGCTACGCAGTATTTT.

The chain combines TRBV14 with TRBJ2-1; tentative D call: TRBD2 (5 bases). Germline V lookup: CDR1 SGHDN, CDR2 FVKESK. The CDR3 is 16 amino acids. V lost 6 bases, J lost 3 bases, and 18 bases lay in between. As DNA, the CDR3 is TGTGCCAGCAGTCGAGCCTGGGGAGTGAACTACAATGAGCAGTTCTTC. Translation: CASSRAWGVNYNEQFF.

This clone was found a few times. V usage is TRBV2 and J usage is TRBJ2-7, with a weak D call TRBD2 (5 bases). CDR3 length: 13 residues. Trimming pared 0 bases from V and 5 bases from J, leaving 8 bases between. Germline loops: CDR1 SNHLY, CDR2 FYNNEI. The CDR3 nucleotides are TGTGCCAGCAGTGAAGCAGGGAGCCACGAGCAGTACTTC. This gives the protein CASSEAGSHEQYF.

This clone occurred once. CDR3 DNA: TGCAGCGGGGGGACTAGATCGAACACCGGGGAGCTGTTTTTT. Translating it yields CSGGTRSNTGELFF. This chain joins TRBV29-1 and TRBJ2-2; TRBD2 aligns across 8 bases. V shed 7 bases and J 0 bases; nucleotides not matched to a gene: 4. The CDR3 has 14 amino acids. Germline values: CDR1 SQVTM, CDR2 ANQGSEA.

The chain employs TRBV30 and TRBJ2-7, with 11 bases that match TRBD2. Losses at the gene ends were 0 bases for V and 6 bases for J; bases not matched to a gene: 7. Germline-derived CDR1 and CDR2 are GTSNPN and SVGIG (reference sequence). The CDR3 is 15 residues long. In DNA, the CDR3 is TGTGCCTGGAGTGTCTCACTAGCGGGAGCGGTCGAGCAGTACTTC. Its protein is CAWSVSLAGAVEQYF. The full variable domain, rest sourced from reference TRBV30 and TRBJ2-7, is SQTIHQWPATLVQPVGSPLSLECTVEGTSNPNLYWYRQAAGRGLQLLFYSVGIGQISSEVPQNLSASRPQDRQFILSSKKLLLSDSGFYLCAWSVSLAGAVEQYFGPGTRLTVT.

In its sample, this clone was seen a few times. V gene TRBV7-9 combines with J gene TRBJ2-2; a weak D match, TRBD1 (5 bases). The V end lost 4 bases, the J end lost 2 bases, and 11 bases lay between the germline ends. Germline-derived CDR1 and CDR2 are SEHNR and FQNEAQ (reference sequence). The CDR3 extends over 15 amino acids. The CDR3 nucleotides are TGTGCCAGCAGCTCCACAGGTCTTAACACCGGGGAGCTGTTTTTT. Translated, it gives CASSSTGLNTGELFF.

This clone was seen a handful of times. The gene calls are TRBV15 and TRBJ2-5; the match to TRBD2 covers 7 bases. V gave up 3 bases and J gave up 4 bases; unmatched junction bases: 5. CDR1 and CDR2 (germline): LNHNV, YYDKDF (reference sequence). The CDR3 runs 14 residues. Here the CDR3 reads CATSRAPGGETQYF. CDR3 bases: TGTGCCACCAGCAGGGCTCCGGGGGGAGAGACCCAGTACTTC.

This clone was observed a few times. This sequence joins TRBV4-3 and TRBJ2-1; possibly TRBD2 for D (5 bases). Between the trimmed V and J ends, which lost 0 bases and 6 bases, there was a span of 9 bases. The CDR3 runs to 14 residues. Germline CDR1 and CDR2: LGHNA and YSLEER. The CDR3 loop is CASSQDYEGNEQFF. The CDR3 DNA follows: TGCGCCAGCAGCCAAGATTACGAGGGCAATGAGCAGTTCTTC.

This clone has more than one count but fewer than ten. This chain uses TRBV15 with TRBJ1-1, with D unresolved. Germline assignment: CDR1 LNHNV and CDR2 YYDKDF (reference sequence). Trimming removed 6 bases at V and 1 base at J, with 12 bases between. There are 14 residues in the CDR3. Here the CDR3 DNA reads TGTGCCACCAGGCTGGAGGGCGGGAACACTGAAGCTTTCTTT. This codes for CATRLEGGNTEAFF. Together with reference TRBV15 and TRBJ1-1, the CDR3 gives the full variable domain: DAMVIQNPRYQVTQFGKPVTLSCSQTLNHNVMYWYQQKSSQAPKLLFHYYDKDFNNEADTPDNFQSRRPNTSFCFLDIRSPGLGDTAMYLCATRLEGGNTEAFFGQGTRLTVV.

This clone showed up just a few times. This chain joins TRBV5-1 and TRBJ2-5; 9 bases are shared with TRBD1. The CDR3 runs 15 residues. After removal of 2 bases from V and 2 bases from J, the junction contained 4 bases not matched to a gene. Germline CDR1 SGHRS, CDR2 YFSETQ. CDR3 nucleotide sequence: TGCGCCAGCAGCTTCCGACAGGGGGGACAAGAGACCCAGTACTTC. This codes for CASSFRQGGQETQYF.

This clone has only a few counts. V is TRBV30 and J is TRBJ2-1; 7 bases map to TRBD2. Germline V gene data show CDR1 as GTSNPN and CDR2 as SVGIG (reference sequence). V was clipped by 1 base and J by 8 bases; unmatched bases: 8. CDR3 length: 14 amino acids. CDR3 protein: CAWSGTRSWDEQFF. The DNA for the CDR3 is TGTGCCTGGAGTGGGACTAGAAGTTGGGATGAGCAGTTCTTC.

Only a few counts were recorded for this clone. The J gene is TRBJ2-1, the V gene TRBV29-1; D gene unclear. The length of the CDR3 is 11 residues. V gave up 4 bases and J gave up 10 bases, with 11 bases separating them. Germline CDR1 and CDR2: SQVTM and ANQGSEA. This CDR3 is CSVGPYREQFF. The CDR3 DNA is TGCAGCGTTGGGCCCTATCGGGAGCAGTTCTTC.

J is TRBJ2-3 and V is TRBV9; 7 nucleotides align to TRBD1. This CDR3 has 14 amino acids. The trim removed 3 bases at V and 5 bases at J, leaving 6 bases unmatched. Germline-derived CDR1 and CDR2 are SGDLS and YYNGEE. The CDR3 coding sequence is TGTGCCAGCAGCGAGACAGGGCACGAAGATACGCAGTATTTT. This sequence encodes CASSETGHEDTQYF.

This clone was detected only a few times. V is TRBV7-6 and J is TRBJ2-5; 8 nucleotides line up with TRBD1. The J segment lost 9 bases and the V segment lost 5 bases, leaving 17 bases of the junction unmatched. The CDR3 is 16 amino acids. Looked up from germline, CDR1 is SGHVS and CDR2 is FNYEAQ. The CDR3 DNA follows: TGTGCCAGCAGCATCGGACAGGGTAATAAGAGGGAGGCCCAGTACTTC. It encodes CASSIGQGNKREAQYF. Full variable domain (outside the CDR3, taken from reference TRBV7-6 and TRBJ2-5): GAGVSQSPRYKVTKRGQDVALRCDPISGHVSLYWYRQALGQGPEFLTYFNYEAQQDKSGLPNDRFSAERPEGSISTLTIQRTEQRDSAMYRCASSIGQGNKREAQYFGPGTRLLVL.

About this clone: The sample carries other DNA sequences with the same CDR3. The V gene is TRBV7-9, the J gene TRBJ2-3; no reliable D call. V was cut by 5 bases and J by 2 bases, with 2 bases left in between. Germline assignment: CDR1 SEHNR and CDR2 FQNEAQ (reference sequence). The CDR3 has 11 residues. The CDR3 DNA follows: TGTGCCAGCAGCCCCACAGATACGCAGTATTTT. The encoded protein is CASSPTDTQYF.